Presented here are 30 T cell receptor beta chains from one specimen sequenced in a study of T cells in Graves' hyperthyroidism and ophthalmopathy (dated by TCRdb to between 2019 and 2020). The method behind the library was multiplex PCR. The instrument given in TCRdb is Illumina HiSeq 2000. The TCR beta CDR3 regions were amplified from RNA transcripts. The TCR CDR3 was subjected to a first round of RT-PCR using the HTBI primer set and the Qiagen OneStep RT-PCR kit. TCRdb's own reprocessing of the public reads used fastp at Q25 and MiXCR and kept productive beta chains. Rows with one shared CDR3 protein collapse into an entry with the most common genes and DNA. The sample table records 250,000 to 300,000 distinct CDR3 sequences; around 15% of these occur just once. 6.5% to 10% of the sample rests with the top ten. Sequencing was done on a sample of blood. These receptors were obtained from a woman in her thirties or forties with Graves' hyperthyroidism.

In regard to this clonotype: One base away lies a much larger clone, so this may be a sequencing read error. The V call is TRBV6-1, the J call TRBJ1-5, with a possible D match to TRBD1 (5 bases). The CDR3 is 13 residues long. The germline gives CDR1 MNHNS, CDR2 SASEGT. This chain's CDR3 is CPSSDGAPQPQHF. The CDR3 nucleotides are TGTCCCAGCAGTGATGGGGCACCACAGCCCCAGCATTTT.

The sample holds many counts of this clonotype. The DNA for the CDR3 is TGCGCCAGCAGCTTGGCCTTGATCAGGGGGCAAGGTGAAGCTTTCTTT. Translated, it gives CASSLALIRGQGEAFF. The J gene is TRBJ1-1, the V gene TRBV5-1; TRBD1 matches 8 bases. The CDR3 sequence is 16 residues long. V dropped 0 bases and J dropped 7; count of bases not matched to a gene: 11. The germline CDR1 and CDR2 sequences are SGHRS and YFSETQ.

This clonotype showed up many times. The chain recombines TRBV11-2 with TRBJ1-1; the D gene is possibly TRBD1 (5 bases). Trimming left V 4 bases short and J 0 bases short, with 9 bases between. This CDR3 contains 14 residues. The V gene's germline CDR1 is SGHAT and CDR2 FQNNGV. CDR3 amino acids: CASSYSGMNTEAFF. Written as DNA, the CDR3 is TGTGCCAGCAGCTATTCAGGGATGAACACTGAAGCTTTCTTT.

Many counts were recorded for this clonotype. The V call is TRBV24-1, the J call TRBJ2-3; D may be TRBD1 (5 bases). The CDR3 sequence is 13 residues long. V was cut by 6 bases and J by 1 base, with 7 bases left in between. Germline lookup yields CDR1 KGHDR and CDR2 SFDVKD. CDR3: CATSQGRTDTQYF. The CDR3 nucleotides are TGTGCCACCAGTCAGGGCCGCACAGATACGCAGTATTTT.

The V gene is TRBV7-9, the J gene TRBJ2-5; a weak D match, TRBD2 (6 bases). V lost 8 bases, J lost 4 bases, and 14 bases lay in between. Germline assignment: CDR1 SEHNR and CDR2 FQNEAQ (reference sequence). CDR3 size: 13 residues. CDR3 DNA: TGTGCCAGCCTCCCCCCCGGGAGAGAGACCCAGTACTTC. Protein product: CASLPPGRETQYF.

The V and J genes are TRBV11-3 and TRBJ2-3; tentative D call: TRBD2 (7 bases). CDR1 SGHNT and CDR2 YENEEA come from the germline V gene. V was shortened by 9 bases and J by 7 bases, with 23 bases between the two germline ends. This CDR3 is 15 amino acids long. The CDR3 reads CASTPTGGSRNTQYF. DNA of the CDR3: TGTGCCAGTACCCCAACGGGGGGCTCCAGGAATACGCAGTATTTT.

This clonotype occurred many times. V gene TRBV20-1 combines with J gene TRBJ1-6; perhaps TRBD1 as D (6 bases). The CDR3 length is 14 residues. Germline V gives CDR1 DFQATT, CDR2 SNEGSKA (reference sequence). Trimming stripped 3 bases from V and 7 bases from J, with 13 bases between. The DNA of the CDR3 is TGCAGTGCTAGTTCGGGACACCCAAATTCACCCCTCCACTTT. It yields the protein CSASSGHPNSPLHF.

V gene TRBV7-9 combines with J gene TRBJ2-1; 11 bases align to TRBD2. V lost 2 bases, J lost 3 bases, and 9 bases stayed unmatched. There are 18 residues in the CDR3. Germline V lookup: CDR1 SEHNR, CDR2 FQNEAQ (reference sequence). The CDR3 DNA is TGTGCCAGCAGCTTAACTTGGGTAGCGGGGGGGATCTACAATGAGCAGTTCTTC. Amino acid sequence: CASSLTWVAGGIYNEQFF. The full variable domain, its missing parts supplied by reference TRBV7-9 and TRBJ2-1, is DTGVSQNPRHKITKRGQNVTFRCDPISEHNRLYWYRQTLGQGPEFLTYFQNEAQLEKSRLLSDRFSAERPKGSFSTLEIQRTEQGDSAMYLCASSLTWVAGGIYNEQFFGPGTRLTVL.

This clonotype was seen a few times. V gene TRBV19 combines with J gene TRBJ2-1; a possible D gene is TRBD1 (5 bases). This CDR3 spans 13 amino acids. V lost 7 bases to trimming and J lost 2 bases, with 9 bases between them. In germline, CDR1 is LNHDA, CDR2 SQIVND (reference sequence). CDR3 coding DNA: TGTGCCAGTATGGTGGGGCCCTACAATGAGCAGTTCTTC. Translated, it gives CASMVGPYNEQFF.

At least ten counts were recorded for this clonotype. The J gene is TRBJ1-2, the V gene TRBV28; 7 bases are a match to TRBD1. The CDR3 sequence is 16 residues long. Germline V lookup: CDR1 MDHEN, CDR2 SYDVKM. V gave up 5 bases and J gave up 0 bases; unmatched junction bases: 9. The CDR3 coding sequence is TGTGCCAGCAGTCTCTCCTACAGGGGAACTAACTATGGCTACACCTTC. Protein: CASSLSYRGTNYGYTF.

This clonotype came up many times. J is TRBJ2-1 and V is TRBV29-1, with D possibly TRBD2 on 6 matching bases. Between the trimmed V and J ends, which lost 3 bases and 8 bases, there was a span of 8 bases. This CDR3 contains 11 residues. Looked up from germline, CDR1 is SQVTM and CDR2 is ANQGSEA. The CDR3 DNA is TGCAGCGTTGATCGGAGGGATGAGCAGTTCTTC. Protein: CSVDRRDEQFF.

This clonotype has a count of ten or more. This sequence joins TRBV28 and TRBJ1-1, with TRBD1 matching 7 bases. Germline loops: CDR1 MDHEN, CDR2 SYDVKM. The CDR3 has 15 residues. V lost 8 bases to trimming and J lost 7 bases; unmatched junction nucleotides: 16. CDR3 loop: CASSQGGRLVGEAFF. The CDR3 DNA follows: TGTGCCAGCTCCCAAGGGGGCAGGTTGGTTGGTGAAGCTTTCTTT.

This clonotype appeared many times. The V and J genes are TRBV10-2 and TRBJ2-5; 11 bases are shared with TRBD2. V dropped 5 bases and J dropped 4; count of bases not matched to a gene: 6. The CDR3 sequence is 15 residues long. Per germline, CDR1 WSHSY and CDR2 SAAADI. The CDR3 region is CASSYSGRARETQYF. In nucleotides, the CDR3 is TGCGCCAGCAGTTATAGCGGGAGGGCCAGAGAGACCCAGTACTTC.

Ten or more counts support this clonotype. The CDR3 region has the DNA TGTGCCAGCAGCCTAACACAACGCGCTGAAGCTTTCTTT. As protein: CASSLTQRAEAFF. The rearrangement links TRBV6-2 or TRBV6-3 to TRBJ1-1; D remains unclear. Germline values: CDR1 MNHEY, CDR2 SVGEGT. This CDR3 contains 13 residues. Trimming took off 6 bases at V and 6 bases at J, with 14 bases between the two ends.

The rearrangement uses TRBV11-3 and TRBJ1-1; D is possibly TRBD1 (6 bases). The CDR3 is 15 residues long. V was pared by 4 bases and J by 4 bases, with 16 bases between. Germline-derived CDR1 and CDR2 are SGHNT and YENEEA. The CDR3 nucleotides read TGTGCCAGCAGCTCGAAGGGGGGATTGATCACTGAAGCTTTCTTT. Amino acid sequence: CASSSKGGLITEAFF.

For the CDR3, the DNA is TGTGCCAGCACTGGACAGAACACTGAAGCTTTCTTT. Encoded protein: CASTGQNTEAFF. The V call is TRBV12-3 or TRBV12-4, the J call TRBJ1-1, with D tentatively TRBD1 (5 bases). V gave up 7 bases and J gave up 1 base, with 7 bases separating them. This CDR3 is built from 12 residues.

This clonotype was observed at least ten times. This chain uses TRBV2 with TRBJ2-3; TRBD2 matches 8 bases. The CDR3 sequence is 14 residues long. The junction had 1 base not matched to a gene; V was cut back by 1 base and J by 4 bases. Looked up from germline, CDR1 is SNHLY and CDR2 is FYNNEI. CDR3 in amino acids: CASSEGREADTQYF. The DNA of the CDR3 is TGTGCCAGCAGTGAAGGGCGGGAGGCAGATACGCAGTATTTT.

Only a few counts were recorded for this clonotype. V gene TRBV19 combines with J gene TRBJ2-7; a possible D gene is TRBD2 (6 bases). The ends were cut back, 5 bases at V and 3 bases at J, with 8 bases in the middle. Germline CDR1 reads LNHDA; CDR2 reads SQIVND (reference sequence). This CDR3 is 12 amino acids long. In DNA form, the CDR3 reads TGTGCCAGTAGTCGGACTAACTACGAGCAGTACTTC. The encoded protein is CASSRTNYEQYF.

Many counts were recorded for this clonotype. CDR3 in amino acids: CATSRDFNEKLFF. The CDR3 DNA is TGTGCCACCAGCAGAGATTTTAATGAAAAACTGTTTTTT. This chain links TRBV15 with TRBJ1-4; D unclear. Between the trimmed V and J ends, which lost 0 bases and 4 bases, there was a span of 3 bases. This CDR3 region has 13 residues. The V gene's germline CDR1 is LNHNV and CDR2 YYDKDF (reference sequence). Full variable domain (remainder filled in from reference TRBV15 and TRBJ1-4): DAMVIQNPRYQVTQFGKPVTLSCSQTLNHNVMYWYQQKSSQAPKLLFHYYDKDFNNEADTPDNFQSRRPNTSFCFLDIRSPGLGDTAMYLCATSRDFNEKLFFGSGTQLSVL.

On this clonotype itself: One base away lies a much larger clone, so this may be a sequencing read error. The CDR3: CASASQGVNEQFF. In nucleotides, the CDR3 is TGTGCCAGCGCCTCACAGGGGGTCAATGAGCAGTTCTTC. The chain has TRBV2 and TRBJ2-1; the match to TRBD1 covers 8 bases. V gave up 8 bases and J gave up 6 bases; unmatched junction bases: 6. This CDR3 is 13 amino acids long. CDR1 is SNHLY, CDR2 FYNNEI, per germline.

This clonotype showed up many times. The chain joins TRBV7-9 to TRBJ1-2, with TRBD1 matching over 10 bases. The length of the CDR3 is 16 residues. The germline V gene has CDR1 SEHNR and CDR2 FQNEAQ (reference sequence). With V trimmed by 5 bases and J by 5 bases, 11 bases remained unmatched. The CDR3 is CASSPTGQGTGYGYTF. The CDR3 coding sequence is TGTGCCAGCAGCCCGACGGGACAGGGGACGGGGTATGGCTACACCTTC.

The chain recombines TRBV29-1 with TRBJ1-2, with D tentatively TRBD1 (5 bases). Germline V lookup: CDR1 SQVTM, CDR2 ANQGSEA. The CDR3 runs 11 residues. The ends were cut back, 8 bases at V and 7 bases at J, with 14 bases in the middle. The DNA for the CDR3 is TGCAGCCTGAGACAGCTCTCTGGCTACACCTTC. Translated, it gives CSLRQLSGYTF.

The chain joins TRBV9 to TRBJ1-4; 9 bases align to TRBD1. With 4 bases clipped from V and 3 bases from J, the junction kept 7 bases outside the gene matches. The CDR3 loop spans 16 amino acids. Germline V gene lookup returns CDR1 SGDLS and CDR2 YYNGEE. The CDR3 bases are TGTGCCAGCAGCCCCGGGACAGGGAGACCTAATGAAAAACTGTTTTTT. Translation gives CASSPGTGRPNEKLFF. The full variable domain, with the rest looked up from reference TRBV9 and TRBJ1-4, is DSGVTQTPKHLITATGQRVTLRCSPRSGDLSVYWYQQSLDQGLQFLIQYYNGEERAKGNILERFSAQQFPDLHSELNLSSLELGDSALYFCASSPGTGRPNEKLFFGSGTQLSVL.

This clonotype occurred many times. This chain links TRBV2 with TRBJ1-2; D gene unclear. The CDR3 length is 12 residues. Germline V gene lookup returns CDR1 SNHLY and CDR2 FYNNEI. The V end lost 7 bases, the J end lost 6 bases, and 12 bases lay between the germline ends. The CDR3 DNA follows: TGTGCCAGCAACGACTGGAGAGATGGCTACACCTTC. This translates into CASNDWRDGYTF.

This clonotype was observed many times. A much larger clonotype is one base distant, so this may be a read error. The chain has TRBV6-2 or TRBV6-3 and TRBJ2-1; the D is unclear. The V and J ends lost 5 bases and 1 base respectively, with 15 bases between them. CDR1 and CDR2 from the germline V gene are MNHEY and SVGEGT. There are 16 residues in the CDR3. CDR3 residues: CASSIDWTRSYNEQFF. The DNA of the CDR3 is TGTGCCAGCAGTATCGACTGGACGAGGTCCTACAATGAGCAGTTCTTC.

The sample holds a few counts of this clonotype. One end of the junction does not line up with germline, which may come from a read error. The chain links TRBV6-1 to TRBJ2-3, with D possibly being TRBD2 (6 bases). Germline CDR1 is MNHNS and CDR2 is SASEGT. CDR3 length: 15 amino acids. The CDR3 region has the DNA TGTGCCATCAGTGAGGATAGCGGCAGCACAGATACGCAGTATTTT. Translated, it gives CAISEDSGSTDTQYF.

This clonotype showed up many times. The CDR3, as DNA: TGTGCCAATGACCTGGGGGGTGGAGAGACCCAGTACTTC. Encoded protein: CANDLGGGETQYF. The chain employs TRBV2 and TRBJ2-5; a weak D match, TRBD2 (6 bases). The CDR3 extends over 13 amino acids. Germline V gene sequence: CDR1 SNHLY, CDR2 FYNNEI. The V gene lost 10 bases and the J gene lost 4 bases, with 16 bases spanning the gap.

V and J are TRBV20-1 and TRBJ1-1; 10 bases fit TRBD1. The CDR3 is 15 residues long. V gave up 0 bases and J gave up 4 bases; unmatched junction bases: 5. CDR1 is DFQATT and CDR2 is SNEGSKA in the germline V gene (reference sequence). CDR3 sequence (DNA): TGCAGTGCTAGAGATATGGGACAGGGGAGCACTGAAGCTTTCTTT. Its protein is CSARDMGQGSTEAFF.

Many counts were recorded for this clonotype. This chain joins TRBV20-1 and TRBJ2-7; 8 bases line up with TRBD2. The CDR3 runs to 13 residues. Trimming at V came to 7 bases and at J to 6 bases, leaving 11 bases not matched to a gene. Germline loops: CDR1 DFQATT, CDR2 SNEGSKA (reference sequence). This CDR3 is CSGTPGLESEQYF. The DNA for the CDR3 is TGCAGTGGCACACCGGGACTAGAAAGCGAGCAGTACTTC.

This clonotype was picked up many times. This chain uses TRBV5-1 with TRBJ1-4; TRBD1 is a possible D gene (6 bases). Germline V gene data show CDR1 as SGHRS and CDR2 as YFSETQ. CDR3 length equals 16 residues. V lost 4 bases and J 2 bases, leaving 15 bases between the germline ends. CDR3 region: CASSTTGGTTNEKLFF. Here the CDR3 DNA reads TGCGCCAGCAGCACGACAGGAGGGACCACTAATGAAAAACTGTTTTTT. Supplemented by reference TRBV5-1 and TRBJ1-4, the full variable domain reads KAGVTQTPRYLIKTRGQQVTLSCSPISGHRSVSWYQQTPGQGLQFLFEYFSETQRNKGNFPGRFSGRQFSNSRSEMNVSTLELGDSALYLCASSTTGGTTNEKLFFGSGTQLSVL.